This is a list of T cell receptor beta chains from one sample in a study of T cells after yellow fever vaccination. TCRdb reanalysed the 5' RACE reads using MiXCR and keeps one entry per CDR3 protein. Of about 630,000 distinct CDR3 sequences listed, around 12% are singletons. This material consisted of PBMCs, taken on the day of the yellow fever booster vaccination. The receptors were gathered from a man aged 30 to 39 who received the YFV17D yellow fever vaccine. The CDR3 runs from the conserved cysteine through the conserved F or W. Fields, in order: clone size, J gene, V gene, D gene, CDR3 DNA, CDR3 protein. A D gene is named only where the DNA matches it firmly. Size is stated for part of the rows, as once, few or many counts, or as a class when the clone is expanded.

NA | TRBJ2-7 | TRBV7-2 | NA | TGTGCCAGCAGCTTAGCGCTGATGAGCTACGAGCAGTACTTC | CASSLALMSYEQYF
many | TRBJ2-1 | TRBV27 | TRBD1 | TGTGCCAGCAGTTTAAGGACAGGGACCTACAATGAGCAGTTCTTC | CASSLRTGTYNEQFF
NA | TRBJ2-3 | TRBV6-2/TRBV6-3 | NA | TGTGCCAGCAGTTACCCTCCGCCCGAGCAGCCACCGCTCACAGATACGCAGTATTTT | CASSYPPPEQPPLTDTQYF
many | TRBJ2-1 | TRBV2 | NA | TGTGCCAGTAGGCCCTGGGGATCCTACAATGAGCAGTTCTTC | CASRPWGSYNEQFF
few | TRBJ1-5 | TRBV12-3/TRBV12-4 | TRBD1 | TGTGCCAGCATTCAGGGGGGCGGCAATCAGCCCCAGCATTTT | CASIQGGGNQPQHF
NA | TRBJ2-7 | TRBV20-1 | TRBD2 | TGCAGTGCTAGAGATCGGGGGACTAGCGGGAGCTACGAGCAGTACTTC | CSARDRGTSGSYEQYF
NA | TRBJ2-7 | TRBV20-1 | NA | TGCAGTACTAGTGGACCAGTAGTCTACGAGCAGTACTTC | CSTSGPVVYEQYF
NA | TRBJ2-3 | TRBV29-1 | TRBD1 | TGCAGCGTTGCCGGACAGGGGGCAGATACGCAGTATTTT | CSVAGQGADTQYF
few | TRBJ1-4 | TRBV9 | NA | TGTGCCAGCTCACGCGGGGGACACGGAGATGAAAAACTGTTTTTT | CASSRGGHGDEKLFF
many | TRBJ2-7 | TRBV20-1 | NA | TGCAGTGCACCTGACAGATTCGACGAGCAGTACTTC | CSAPDRFDEQYF
NA | TRBJ2-7 | TRBV4-3 | NA | TGCGCCAGCAGCCGAGCCCGGACCGATGGAAATGGCGAGCAGTACTTC | CASSRARTDGNGEQYF
few | TRBJ2-3 | TRBV5-4 | NA | TGTGCCAGCAAACAGGCCGGCGGCACTAGCACAGATACGCAGTATTTT | CASKQAGGTSTDTQYF
NA | TRBJ1-6 | TRBV27 | NA | TGTGCCAGCAGGGGGGTGGAGGGAACTTCACCCCTCCACTTT | CASRGVEGTSPLHF
NA | TRBJ2-1 | TRBV2 | NA | TGTGCCAGCCTGAGACCAGGGGCCAACAATGAGCAGTTCTTC | CASLRPGANNEQFF
few | TRBJ2-5 | TRBV4-2 | NA | TGTGCCAGCAGCCAAGGGATGAGAGAGACCCAGTACTTC | CASSQGMRETQYF
NA | TRBJ2-1 | TRBV12-3/TRBV12-4 | TRBD2 | TGTGCCAGCAGTTCCACACTAGCGGGAGTTATTGAGCAGTTCTTC | CASSSTLAGVIEQFF
NA | TRBJ2-5 | TRBV6-1 | NA | TGTGCCAGCAGGAGGCCAGGGGACCAAGAGACCCAGTACTTC | CASRRPGDQETQYF
few | TRBJ1-1 | TRBV27 | TRBD1 | TGTGCCAGCAGCGGTCTACAGGGGTACACTGAAGCTTTCTTT | CASSGLQGYTEAFF
NA | TRBJ2-7 | TRBV4-3 | TRBD1 | TGCGCCAGCAGCCAAGGCCTCACAGGGACAGGGGGTTACGAGCAGTACTTC | CASSQGLTGTGGYEQYF
many | TRBJ2-5 | TRBV7-2 | TRBD2 | TGTGCCAGCAGCGCGGGACTAGCTGAGACCCAGTACTTC | CASSAGLAETQYF
few | TRBJ1-2 | TRBV5-1 | NA | TGCGCCAGCAGCTGGGGACACCCGACGGGCGATTATAACTATGGCTACACCTTC | CASSWGHPTGDYNYGYTF
NA | TRBJ1-5 | TRBV6-1 | NA | TGTGCCTGCCAAACTACAGGGAGGGGGGATCAGCCCCAGCATTTT | CACQTTGRGDQPQHF
few | TRBJ1-5 | TRBV20-1 | NA | TGCAGTGCTATCCGACTCGATCAGCCCCAGCATTTT | CSAIRLDQPQHF